This is a list of T cell receptor beta chains from one sample in a study of human T cells and chemical hapten exposure. TCRdb re-derived calls from the RACE reads in MiXCR, one entry per CDR3 protein. Among roughly 130,000 distinct CDR3 sequences listed, about 11% were seen once. The specimen comprised whole blood, sampled in connection with sensitization to the hapten diphenylcyclopropenone (DPC). The source of these receptors is a woman between 45 and 60 years old with alopecia areata. Some clones in this sample may be carry-over from other donors' samples. The conserved cysteine and the conserved F or W are not part of the CDR3 here.

CDR3aa: AIRDRATDTQY; v_gene: TRBV10-3; j_gene: TRBJ2-3
CDR3aa: ASKGVINEQF; v_gene: TRBV6-5; j_gene: TRBJ2-1
CDR3aa: ASSYSKSERGGRKWELF; v_gene: TRBV6-5; j_gene: TRBJ2-2
CDR3aa: ASSPKFLAGGETGELF; v_gene: TRBV7-2; j_gene: TRBJ2-2
CDR3aa: ASSSLLLDEYEQY; v_gene: TRBV28; j_gene: TRBJ2-7
CDR3aa: SVADRVFGYT; v_gene: TRBV20-1; j_gene: TRBJ1-2
CDR3aa: ASSETGGYEQY; v_gene: TRBV12-3/TRBV12-4; j_gene: TRBJ2-7
CDR3aa: ASSDTDSTSGLFTDTQY; v_gene: TRBV2; j_gene: TRBJ2-3
CDR3aa: ASSSGTSGGTDTQY; v_gene: TRBV5-1; j_gene: TRBJ2-3
CDR3aa: ASSLANEQF; v_gene: TRBV7-9; j_gene: TRBJ2-1
CDR3aa: ASSSPDQVRY; v_gene: TRBV12-3/TRBV12-4; j_gene: TRBJ2-7
CDR3aa: AWTFTGQGDSPLH; v_gene: TRBV30; j_gene: TRBJ1-6
CDR3aa: SVGEGAGNQPQH; v_gene: TRBV29-1; j_gene: TRBJ1-5
CDR3aa: ASAGGTGELF; v_gene: TRBV4-1; j_gene: TRBJ2-2
CDR3aa: ASSLDWASNQPQH; v_gene: TRBV7-2; j_gene: TRBJ1-5
CDR3aa: ASSFTGLTDTQY; v_gene: TRBV7-2; j_gene: TRBJ2-3